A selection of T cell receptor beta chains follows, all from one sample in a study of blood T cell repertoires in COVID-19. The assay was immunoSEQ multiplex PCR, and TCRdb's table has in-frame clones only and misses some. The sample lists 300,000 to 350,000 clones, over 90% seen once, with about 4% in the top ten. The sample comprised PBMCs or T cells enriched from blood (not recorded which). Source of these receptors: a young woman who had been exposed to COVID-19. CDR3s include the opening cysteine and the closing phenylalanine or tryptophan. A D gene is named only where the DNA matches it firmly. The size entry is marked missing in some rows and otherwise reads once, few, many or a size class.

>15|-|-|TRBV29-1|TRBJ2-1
CSVATGWSSYNEQFF
TGCAGCGTTGCCACAGGATGGAGCTCCTACAATGAGCAGTTCTTC
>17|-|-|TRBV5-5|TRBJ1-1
CASSLPTHRVWDTEAFF
TGTGCCAGCAGCTTGCCCACCCACAGGGTTTGGGACACTGAAGCTTTCTTT
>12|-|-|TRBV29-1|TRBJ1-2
CSAGGGNYGYTF
TGCAGCGCTGGGGGGGGAAACTATGGCTACACCTTC
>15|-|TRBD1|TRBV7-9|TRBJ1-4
CASSPGQATNEKLFF
TGTGCCAGCAGCCCCGGACAGGCAACTAATGAAAAACTGTTTTTT
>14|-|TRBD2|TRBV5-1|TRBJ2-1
CASSGRLANNEQFF
TGCGCCAGCAGCGGCCGACTAGCCAACAATGAGCAGTTCTTC
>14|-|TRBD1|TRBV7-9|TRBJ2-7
CASSPRGSSYEQYF
TGTGCCAGCAGCCCCAGGGGGAGCTCCTACGAGCAGTACTTC
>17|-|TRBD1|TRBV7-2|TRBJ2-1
CASSGQRDRVGRNEQFF
TGTGCCAGCAGCGGACAAAGAGACAGGGTCGGAAGGAATGAGCAGTTCTTC
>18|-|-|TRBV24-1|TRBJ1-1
CATSERARGLLMNTEAFF
TGTGCCACCAGTGAGAGGGCCAGGGGCCTCCTAATGAACACTGAAGCTTTCTTT
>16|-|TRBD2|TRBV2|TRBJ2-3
CASSDHSGGYTDTQYF
TGTGCCAGCAGTGACCATAGCGGGGGTTACACAGATACGCAGTATTTT
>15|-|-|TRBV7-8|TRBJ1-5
CASSLLWWTARPQHF
TGTGCCAGCAGCTTATTGTGGTGGACTGCTCGGCCCCAGCATTTT
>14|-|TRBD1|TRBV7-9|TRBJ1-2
CASSSSGTGVGYTF
TGTGCCAGCAGCTCCAGCGGGACAGGGGTTGGCTACACCTTC
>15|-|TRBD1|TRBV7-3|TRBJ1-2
CASSLEFGTESGYTF
TGTGCCAGCAGCTTAGAGTTCGGGACAGAAAGTGGCTACACCTTC
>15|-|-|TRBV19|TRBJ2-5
CASSIINRGGETQYF
TGTGCCAGTAGTATTATTAACAGGGGGGGTGAGACCCAGTACTTC
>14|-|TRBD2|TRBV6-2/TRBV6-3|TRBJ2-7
CASSPSGGTYEQYF
TGTGCCAGCAGCCCCAGCGGGGGGACCTACGAGCAGTACTTC
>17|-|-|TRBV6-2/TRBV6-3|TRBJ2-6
CASSYRQGGAGANVLTF
TGTGCCAGCAGTTACCGCCAGGGTGGGGCTGGGGCCAACGTCCTGACTTTC
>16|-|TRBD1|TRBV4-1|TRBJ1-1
CASSQERGPMNTEAFF
TGCGCCAGCAGCCAAGAGAGGGGGCCCATGAACACTGAAGCTTTCTTT
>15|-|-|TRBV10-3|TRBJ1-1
CAISERNRVFTEAFF
TGTGCCATCAGTGAAAGGAACAGGGTGTTTACTGAAGCTTTCTTT
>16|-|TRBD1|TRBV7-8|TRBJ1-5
CASSLATGGSNQPQHF
TGTGCCAGCAGCTTAGCCACAGGGGGAAGCAATCAGCCCCAGCATTTT
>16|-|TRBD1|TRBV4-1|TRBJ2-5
CASSQAWTGYGETQYF
TGCGCCAGCAGCCAAGCCTGGACAGGGTATGGGGAGACCCAGTACTTC
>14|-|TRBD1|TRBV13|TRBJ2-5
CASSLDRGRETQYF
TGTGCCAGCAGCTTGGACAGGGGGCGTGAGACCCAGTACTTC
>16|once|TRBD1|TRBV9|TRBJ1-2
CASSADRDRGAYGYTF
TGTGCCAGCAGCGCTGACCGGGACAGGGGAGCCTATGGCTACACCTTC
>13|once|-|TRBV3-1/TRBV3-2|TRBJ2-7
CASSPEVTYEQYF
TGTGCCAGCAGCCCCGAAGTCACTTACGAGCAGTACTTC
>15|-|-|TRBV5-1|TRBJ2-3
CASSPQAFQGDTQYF
TGCGCCAGCAGCCCGCAGGCGTTCCAGGGCGATACGCAGTATTTT
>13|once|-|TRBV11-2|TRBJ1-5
CASSLDRRQPQHF
TGTGCCAGCAGCTTAGATCGGAGGCAGCCCCAGCATTTT
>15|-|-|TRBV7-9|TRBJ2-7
CASSLVGRSSYEQYF
TGTGCCAGCAGCTTGGTCGGCAGGTCGTCCTACGAGCAGTACTTC
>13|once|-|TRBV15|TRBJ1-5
CATSRIQQVAQHF
TGTGCCACCAGCAGGATACAGCAGGTGGCCCAGCATTTT
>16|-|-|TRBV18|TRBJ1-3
CASSPYGGKSGNTIYF
TGTGCCAGCTCACCATACGGGGGAAAATCTGGAAACACCATATATTTT
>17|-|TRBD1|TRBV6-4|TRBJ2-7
CASSRQGLRSSLHEQYF
TGTGCCAGCAGTCGACAGGGATTACGGTCCTCGCTCCACGAGCAGTACTTC